This TCR beta chain was sequenced in a study of CD8+ T cells in alopecia areata. Study-wide context: Treatment comprised oral tofacitinib, 5 to 10 mg twice daily, in treated patients.

Study-level points and caveats: In scalp samples, resident alphabeta T cells of normal skin are also sequenced.

Reverse transcription of extracted RNA yielded cDNA, which provided the sequencing template. Repertoires were generated with immunoSEQ multiplex PCR, while TCRdb's copy carries only in-frame clones and drops some. The sample includes over 200,000 clones, more than 45% of them seen just once. From germline, CDR1 is SGHTA and CDR2 FQGTGA. V shed 6 bases and J 2 bases; nucleotides not matched to a gene: 5. CDR3 size: 16 residues. Note on this clone: Its cognate antigen is unknown.

The sequenced sample was CD4+ T cells sorted from blood, obtained at week 0. The TCR was taken from a human donor with alopecia areata. V and J are TRBV7-3 and TRBJ2-4, with 12 nucleotides matching TRBD2. CDR3: CASSPGLAGPKNIQYF. CDR3 coding DNA: TGTGCCAGCAGTCCCGGACTAGCGGGGCCCAAAAACATTCAGTACTTC.